This is a list of T cell receptor beta chains from one sample in a study of CD8 T cells in Susac syndrome. MiXCR, run by TCRdb on the immunoSEQ multiplex PCR reads, gives a single entry per CDR3 protein. The table records hundreds of thousands of distinct CDR3 sequences, about nine tenths of them present only once. The specimen sequenced was CD8+ T cells from PBMCs. All receptors come from a human donor with multiple sclerosis. CDR3s include the opening cysteine and the closing phenylalanine or tryptophan. Fields, in order: V gene, CDR3 protein.

V gene: TRBV12-3/TRBV12-4; CDR3 protein: CASTNPGPEAFF
V gene: TRBV7-9; CDR3 protein: CASSLASVYTDTQYF
V gene: TRBV20-1; CDR3 protein: CSARDQRELGETQYF
V gene: TRBV20-1; CDR3 protein: CSAQTSGGTQETQYF
V gene: TRBV29-1; CDR3 protein: CSVAVNTEAFF
V gene: TRBV19; CDR3 protein: CASLPGSGGANVLTF
V gene: TRBV27; CDR3 protein: CASSSNQETQYF
V gene: TRBV5-4; CDR3 protein: CASSWAGGQGADEQYF
V gene: TRBV24-1; CDR3 protein: CATRNGLTSSGELFF
V gene: TRBV21-1; CDR3 protein: CASSKLRSNQPQHF
V gene: TRBV6-5; CDR3 protein: CASSYLSPGGPYNEQFF
V gene: TRBV29-1; CDR3 protein: CSVEVASNTEAFF
V gene: TRBV4-1; CDR3 protein: CASSQDPGSEAFF
V gene: TRBV4-3; CDR3 protein: CASSLSRASEQYF
V gene: TRBV4-3; CDR3 protein: CASSQGTSGFYEQYF
V gene: TRBV4-2; CDR3 protein: CASSQETSGRIGIDTQYF
V gene: TRBV19; CDR3 protein: CASSSSGGGNQPQHF
V gene: TRBV27; CDR3 protein: CASSFNGMDSYEQYF
V gene: TRBV12-3/TRBV12-4; CDR3 protein: CASSPWGLRSNEQFF
V gene: TRBV20-1; CDR3 protein: CSATITLWGLEDVTQYF
V gene: TRBV6-6; CDR3 protein: CASGRGDEQFF
V gene: TRBV7-3; CDR3 protein: CASSLTPRTGGSTDTQYF
V gene: TRBV29-1; CDR3 protein: CSVEEETGGEETQYF
V gene: TRBV28; CDR3 protein: CASSFKQGYGYTF
V gene: TRBV20-1; CDR3 protein: CSEWDPMNTEAFF
V gene: TRBV18; CDR3 protein: CASSPPGGDEKLFF
V gene: TRBV6-2/TRBV6-3; CDR3 protein: CASIRDRNEETQYF
V gene: TRBV2; CDR3 protein: CASSEGRGYQPQHF
V gene: TRBV7-9; CDR3 protein: CASSLDRESHEQFF
V gene: TRBV4-1; CDR3 protein: CASRLGEGGGYTF
V gene: TRBV4-1; CDR3 protein: CASSQVMTDTQYF